The present T cell receptor (beta chain) was sequenced within a study of CD8+CD57+ T cells in acquired aplastic anemia. Study context: Sorted CD4+ and CD8+ cell DNA averaged around 3 ug.

Concerning this clonotype: What it binds is not known.

Study results and limitations: Roughly 31 CD8+ CDR3 sequences occurred in both the patients and the controls.

CDR1 is DFQATT and CDR2 is SNEGSKA in the germline V gene (reference sequence). The V end was cut by 0 bases, the J end by 2 bases, with 8 bases between. The CDR3 consists of 15 residues. All patients picked for sequencing had shown, by flow cytometry, an expansion of CD8+CD57+ cells. Both TCR beta VDJ combination and CDR3 sequence profiling were carried out. Genomic DNA was the template for this profiling. TCRdb used MiXCR to reprocess the reads, holding one entry per CDR3 protein. This sample yields 180,000 or so distinct CDR3 sequences, of which roughly three fifths are seen a single time; approximately 46% belongs to the top ten.

The chain uses TRBV20-1 and TRBJ2-6, with a tentative D call TRBD2 (6 bases). Material: sorted CD4+, CD8+, or CD8+CD57+ T cells (not recorded which) from PBMCs. The receptor was derived from a human donor with aplastic anemia. CDR3 residues: CSARETGAGANVLTF. CDR3 DNA: TGCAGTGCTAGAGAGACGGGGGCTGGGGCCAACGTCCTGACTTTC.